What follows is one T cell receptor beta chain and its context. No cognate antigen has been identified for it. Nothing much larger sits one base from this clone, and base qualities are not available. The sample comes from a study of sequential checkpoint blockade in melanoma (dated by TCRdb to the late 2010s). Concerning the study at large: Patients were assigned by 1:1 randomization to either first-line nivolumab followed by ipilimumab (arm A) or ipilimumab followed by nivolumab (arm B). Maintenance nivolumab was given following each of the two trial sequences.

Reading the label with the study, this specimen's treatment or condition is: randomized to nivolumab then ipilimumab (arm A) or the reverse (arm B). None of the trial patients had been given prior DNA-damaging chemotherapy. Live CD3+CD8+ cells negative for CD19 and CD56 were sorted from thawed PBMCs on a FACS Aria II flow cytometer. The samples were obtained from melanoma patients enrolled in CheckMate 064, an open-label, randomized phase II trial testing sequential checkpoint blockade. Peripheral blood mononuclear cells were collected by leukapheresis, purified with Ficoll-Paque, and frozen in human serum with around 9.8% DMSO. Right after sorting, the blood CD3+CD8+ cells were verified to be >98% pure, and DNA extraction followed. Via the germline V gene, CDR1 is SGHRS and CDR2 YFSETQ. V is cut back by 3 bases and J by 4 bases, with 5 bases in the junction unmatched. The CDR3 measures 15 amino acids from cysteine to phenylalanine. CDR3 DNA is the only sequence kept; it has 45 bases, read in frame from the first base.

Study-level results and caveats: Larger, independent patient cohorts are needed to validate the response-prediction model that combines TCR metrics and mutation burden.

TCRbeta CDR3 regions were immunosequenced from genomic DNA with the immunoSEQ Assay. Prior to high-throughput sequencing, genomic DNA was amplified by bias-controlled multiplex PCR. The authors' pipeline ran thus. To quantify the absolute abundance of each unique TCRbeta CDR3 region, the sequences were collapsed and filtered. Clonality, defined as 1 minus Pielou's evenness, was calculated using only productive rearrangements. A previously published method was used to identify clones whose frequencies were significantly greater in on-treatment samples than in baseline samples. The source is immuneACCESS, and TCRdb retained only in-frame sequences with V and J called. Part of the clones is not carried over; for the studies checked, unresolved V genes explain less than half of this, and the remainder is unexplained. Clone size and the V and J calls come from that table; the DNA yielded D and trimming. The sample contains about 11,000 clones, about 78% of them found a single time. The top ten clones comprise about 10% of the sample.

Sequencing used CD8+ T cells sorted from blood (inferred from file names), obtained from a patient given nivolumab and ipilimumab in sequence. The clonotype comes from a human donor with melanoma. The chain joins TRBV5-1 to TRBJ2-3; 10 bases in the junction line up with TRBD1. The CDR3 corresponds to CASSWDRGGSDTQYF. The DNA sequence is TGCGCCAGCAGCTGGGACAGGGGAGGTTCAGATACGCAGTATTTT.